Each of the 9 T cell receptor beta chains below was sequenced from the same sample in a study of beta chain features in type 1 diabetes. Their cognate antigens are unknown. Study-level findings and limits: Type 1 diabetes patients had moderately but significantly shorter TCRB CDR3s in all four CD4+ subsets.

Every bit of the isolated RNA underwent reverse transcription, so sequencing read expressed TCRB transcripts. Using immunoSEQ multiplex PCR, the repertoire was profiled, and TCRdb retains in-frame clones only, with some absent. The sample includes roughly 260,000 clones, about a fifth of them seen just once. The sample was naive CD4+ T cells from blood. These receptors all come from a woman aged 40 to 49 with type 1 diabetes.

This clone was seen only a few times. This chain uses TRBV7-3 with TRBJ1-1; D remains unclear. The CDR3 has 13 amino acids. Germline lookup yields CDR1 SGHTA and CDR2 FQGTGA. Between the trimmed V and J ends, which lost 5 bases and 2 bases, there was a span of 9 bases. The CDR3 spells CASSPRINTEAFF. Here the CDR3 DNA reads TGTGCCAGCAGCCCGCGGATTAACACTGAAGCTTTCTTT.

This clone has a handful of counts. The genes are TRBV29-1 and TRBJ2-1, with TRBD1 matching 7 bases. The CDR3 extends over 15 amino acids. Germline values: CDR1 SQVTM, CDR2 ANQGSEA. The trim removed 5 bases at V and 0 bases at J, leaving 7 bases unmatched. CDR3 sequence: CSVNRDSSSYNEQFF. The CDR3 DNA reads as TGCAGCGTTAACAGGGACAGTAGCTCCTACAATGAGCAGTTCTTC.

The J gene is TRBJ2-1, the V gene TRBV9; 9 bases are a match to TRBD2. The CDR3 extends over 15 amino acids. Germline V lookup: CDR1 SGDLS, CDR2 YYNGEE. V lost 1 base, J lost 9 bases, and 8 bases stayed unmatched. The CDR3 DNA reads TGTGCCAGCAGCGTACTCAGCGGGGGGATCAGTGAGCAGTTCTTC. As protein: CASSVLSGGISEQFF.

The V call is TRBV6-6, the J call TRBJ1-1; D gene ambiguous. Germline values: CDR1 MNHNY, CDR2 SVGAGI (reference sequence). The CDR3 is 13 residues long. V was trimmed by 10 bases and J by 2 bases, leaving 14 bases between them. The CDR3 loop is CATAFGTNTEAFF. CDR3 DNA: TGTGCCACCGCGTTTGGTACCAACACTGAAGCTTTCTTT.

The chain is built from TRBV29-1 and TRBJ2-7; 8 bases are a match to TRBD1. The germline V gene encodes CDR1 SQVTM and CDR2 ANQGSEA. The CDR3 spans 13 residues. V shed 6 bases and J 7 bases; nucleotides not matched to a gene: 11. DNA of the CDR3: TGCAGCGTGCGACAGGGGTCGATGGGTGAGCAGTACTTC. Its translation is CSVRQGSMGEQYF.

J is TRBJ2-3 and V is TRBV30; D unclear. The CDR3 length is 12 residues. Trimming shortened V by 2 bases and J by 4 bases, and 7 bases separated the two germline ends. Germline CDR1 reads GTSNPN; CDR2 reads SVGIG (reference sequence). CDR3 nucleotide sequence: TGTGCCTGGAGTCCTGAGTCAGATACGCAGTATTTT. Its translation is CAWSPESDTQYF. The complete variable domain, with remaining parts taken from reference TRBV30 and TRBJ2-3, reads SQTIHQWPATLVQPVGSPLSLECTVEGTSNPNLYWYRQAAGRGLQLLFYSVGIGQISSEVPQNLSASRPQDRQFILSSKKLLLSDSGFYLCAWSPESDTQYFGPGTRLTVL.

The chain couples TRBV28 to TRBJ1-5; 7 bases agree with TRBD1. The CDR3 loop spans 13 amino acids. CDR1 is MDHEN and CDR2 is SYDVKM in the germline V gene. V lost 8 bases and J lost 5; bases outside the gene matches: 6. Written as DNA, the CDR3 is TGTGCCAGCTCCGACAGGGCCGATCAGCCCCAGCATTTT. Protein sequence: CASSDRADQPQHF. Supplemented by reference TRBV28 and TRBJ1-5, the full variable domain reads DVKVTQSSRYLVKRTGEKVFLECVQDMDHENMFWYRQDPGLGLRLIYFSYDVKMKEKGDIPEGYSVSREKKERFSLILESASTNQTSMYLCASSDRADQPQHFGDGTRLSIL.

The CDR3 sequence is CASSEYNLVNTEAFF. CDR3 nucleotides: TGTGCCAGCAGTGAATATAATCTAGTGAACACTGAAGCTTTCTTT. V usage is TRBV25-1 and J usage is TRBJ1-1; D gene uncertain. The germline gives CDR1 MGHDK, CDR2 SYGVNS. The ends were cut back, 0 bases at V and 0 bases at J, with 8 bases in the middle. The CDR3 is 15 amino acids.

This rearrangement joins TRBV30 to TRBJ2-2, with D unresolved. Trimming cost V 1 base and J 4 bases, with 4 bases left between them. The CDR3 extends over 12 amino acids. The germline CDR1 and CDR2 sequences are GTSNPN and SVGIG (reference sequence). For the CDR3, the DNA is TGTGCCTGGAGTGAGAGCACCGGGGAGCTGTTTTTT. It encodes CAWSESTGELFF.